These 30 T cell receptor beta chains originate from one sample sequenced in a study of shared clonotypes between healthy human individuals. Clones were sequenced by immunoSEQ multiplex PCR, and TCRdb holds only the in-frame ones, with some missing. The sample has about 480,000 clones, about three quarters seen once; the top ten hold around 12%. The sequencing input was PBMCs. These receptors all come from a woman aged 40 to 50 in good health. Some clones in this sample may be carry-over from other donors' samples.

This clone has more than one count but fewer than ten. J is TRBJ2-1 and V is TRBV10-3; 10 bases map to TRBD2. This CDR3 has 15 amino acids. Germline assignment: CDR1 ENHRY and CDR2 SYGVKD. Trimming removed 4 bases from V and 8 bases from J; junction bases left unmatched: 8. CDR3 residues: CAISVISGRVDEQFF. Written as DNA, the CDR3 is TGTGCCATCAGTGTAATAAGCGGGAGGGTCGATGAGCAGTTCTTC.

The rearrangement uses TRBV7-2 and TRBJ1-2, with a weak D call TRBD1 (6 bases). The CDR3 extends over 17 amino acids. Germline V gives CDR1 SGHTA, CDR2 FQGNSA. The ends were cut back, 5 bases at V and 4 bases at J, with 23 bases in the middle. The CDR3 protein is CASSLSGTPKLLYGYTF. CDR3 bases: TGTGCCAGCAGCCTCTCCGGGACACCTAAATTACTCTATGGCTACACCTTC.

V and J are TRBV7-9 and TRBJ2-3; D not resolved. Germline lookup yields CDR1 SEHNR and CDR2 FQNEAQ (reference sequence). With 2 bases removed from V and 3 bases from J, the gap between germline ends came to 9 bases. The CDR3 is 14 residues long. The CDR3 DNA reads as TGTGCCAGCAGCTTAAACATGGGAACAGATACGCAGTATTTT. Encoded protein: CASSLNMGTDTQYF.

The J gene is TRBJ2-1, the V gene TRBV14, with a tentative D call TRBD2 (5 bases). The germline V gene encodes CDR1 SGHDN and CDR2 FVKESK. V lost 0 bases and J lost 3, with 9 bases in between. The length of the CDR3 is 15 residues. The CDR3 coding sequence is TGTGCCAGCAGCCAAGATCTACTAGACTACAATGAGCAGTTCTTC. This encodes CASSQDLLDYNEQFF. Complete variable domain (other parts from reference TRBV14 and TRBJ2-1): EAGVTQFPSHSVIEKGQTVTLRCDPISGHDNLYWYRRVMGKEIKFLLHFVKESKQDESGMPNNRFLAERTGGTYSTLKVQPAELEDSGVYFCASSQDLLDYNEQFFGPGTRLTVL.

The chain couples TRBV2 to TRBJ1-1; a possible D gene is TRBD1 (5 bases). Trimming took 8 bases from V and 10 from J, leaving 17 bases between them. Germline V gene lookup returns CDR1 SNHLY and CDR2 FYNNEI. The CDR3 consists of 12 residues. The CDR3 loop reads CASLAWAGLAFF. Written as DNA, the CDR3 is TGTGCCAGCCTGGCTTGGGCAGGGCTAGCTTTCTTT.

This clone is a singleton in its sample. The same CDR3 arises from other DNA sequences in this sample as well. The V call is TRBV5-4, the J call TRBJ2-7; 12 nucleotides line up with TRBD1. This CDR3 region has 14 residues. The V gene's germline CDR1 is SGHNT and CDR2 YYREEE (reference sequence). The V segment lost 3 bases and the J segment 7 bases; nucleotides outside the gene matches: 5. The CDR3 nucleotides are TGTGCCAGCAGCTCGGGACAGGGGGCGGGGGAGCAGTACTTC. Its translation is CASSSGQGAGEQYF.

This clone was recorded a few times. The chain links TRBV27 to TRBJ1-1; maybe TRBD1 (5 bases). V lost 5 bases to trimming and J lost 5 bases, with 9 bases between them. CDR3 length equals 12 residues. Per the germline V gene, CDR1 is MNHEY and CDR2 is SMNVEV (reference sequence). Here the CDR3 reads CASSPRGTEAFF. CDR3 nucleotide sequence: TGTGCCAGCAGTCCACGGGGGACTGAAGCTTTCTTT.

The chain combines TRBV4-2 with TRBJ1-3; no firm D call. The germline V and J ends were trimmed by 1 base and 0 bases, with 13 bases remaining between them. The CDR3 has 17 amino acids. Germline values: CDR1 LGHNA, CDR2 YNFKEQ. CDR3 in DNA: TGTGCCAGCAGCCAAGGGGCAGAAGTGTACTCTGGAAACACCATATATTTT. Protein sequence: CASSQGAEVYSGNTIYF.

V usage is TRBV7-3 and J usage is TRBJ2-5; 10 nucleotides align to TRBD2. J gave up 5 bases and V 2 bases, and 8 bases lay outside the gene matches. Germline V CDR1 and CDR2: SGHTA, FQGTGA. The CDR3 has 16 residues. The DNA of the CDR3 is TGTGCCAGCAGCTTAGCACTAGCGGGAATAACGGAGACCCAGTACTTC. It translates to CASSLALAGITETQYF.

J is TRBJ2-3 and V is TRBV4-2; D remains unclear. With 2 bases removed from V and 1 base from J, the gap between germline ends came to 10 bases. The CDR3 covers 15 residues. Looked up from germline, CDR1 is LGHNA and CDR2 is YNFKEQ. The CDR3 nucleotides read TGTGCCAGCAGCCAAACCCGTTTGGGCACAGATACGCAGTATTTT. This codes for CASSQTRLGTDTQYF.

The chain uses TRBV9 and TRBJ1-2, with a possible D match to TRBD1 (5 bases). The germline V and J ends were trimmed by 3 bases and 4 bases, with 13 bases remaining between them. There are 14 residues in the CDR3. CDR1 and CDR2 (germline): SGDLS, YYNGEE. CDR3 loop: CASSGNRWVYGYTF. The CDR3 coding sequence is TGTGCCAGCAGCGGAAACAGGTGGGTCTATGGCTACACCTTC.

The gene calls are TRBV18 and TRBJ2-5; the D gene is possibly TRBD2 (6 bases). V lost 5 bases, J lost 3 bases, and 19 bases lay in between. Germline-derived CDR1 and CDR2 are KGHSH and LQKENI. This CDR3 is 16 amino acids long. The CDR3 loop reads CASSKEDTTGEETQYF. Here the CDR3 DNA reads TGTGCCAGCTCAAAAGAAGACACAACGGGGGAAGAGACCCAGTACTTC.

The sample holds one count of this clone. The chain employs TRBV2 and TRBJ1-5; tentative D call: TRBD1 (6 bases). V was shortened by 6 bases and J by 1 base, with 10 bases between the two germline ends. The CDR3 contains 14 residues. Germline CDR1 is SNHLY and CDR2 is FYNNEI. This CDR3 is CASSRGLSNQPQHF. In nucleotides, the CDR3 is TGTGCCAGCAGCAGGGGACTGAGCAATCAGCCCCAGCATTTT.

The gene calls are TRBV15 and TRBJ2-5; perhaps TRBD1 as D (5 bases). CDR1 and CDR2 from the germline V gene are LNHNV and YYDKDF (reference sequence). V lost 3 bases and J 5 bases, leaving 13 bases between the germline ends. The length of the CDR3 is 14 residues. The CDR3 region is CATSRDKTRETQYF. CDR3 bases: TGTGCCACCAGCAGGGACAAAACCCGGGAGACCCAGTACTTC.

V usage is TRBV18 and J usage is TRBJ2-5; 10 nucleotides match TRBD1. Germline-derived CDR1 and CDR2 are KGHSH and LQKENI. The CDR3 is made up of 14 amino acids. The V segment lost 4 bases and the J segment 4 bases; nucleotides outside the gene matches: 3. The CDR3: CASSRTGGRETQYF. CDR3 DNA sequence: TGTGCCAGCTCACGGACAGGGGGTCGAGAGACCCAGTACTTC.

The chain links TRBV18 to TRBJ1-4, with D perhaps matching TRBD1 (6 bases). The germline V gene has CDR1 KGHSH and CDR2 LQKENI. V was pared by 3 bases and J by 7 bases, with 18 bases between. The CDR3 has 16 residues. DNA for the CDR3: TGTGCCAGCTCACCGGGGCAGGGGAATCGTGGTGAAAAACTGTTTTTT. The encoded protein is CASSPGQGNRGEKLFF.

This clone has ten or more counts. The chain couples TRBV7-6 to TRBJ2-7; TRBD2 aligns across 7 bases. After removal of 3 bases from V and 3 bases from J, the junction contained 2 bases not matched to a gene. There are 13 residues in the CDR3. Germline values: CDR1 SGHVS, CDR2 FNYEAQ. CDR3 sequence (DNA): TGTGCCAGCAGCTTGGGGGGGGTCTACGAGCAGTACTTC. Translation gives CASSLGGVYEQYF. Full variable domain (rest looked up from reference TRBV7-6 and TRBJ2-7): GAGVSQSPRYKVTKRGQDVALRCDPISGHVSLYWYRQALGQGPEFLTYFNYEAQQDKSGLPNDRFSAERPEGSISTLTIQRTEQRDSAMYRCASSLGGVYEQYFGPGTRLTVT.

The chain recombines TRBV4-2 with TRBJ1-5, with D unresolved. V dropped 0 bases and J dropped 4 bases, with 13 bases sitting between them. The CDR3 is 16 amino acids. Germline lookup yields CDR1 LGHNA and CDR2 YNFKEQ. In DNA form, the CDR3 reads TGTGCCAGCAGCCAAGACCTCTCCCGAAGGAATCAGCCCCAGCATTTT. As protein: CASSQDLSRRNQPQHF.

The rearrangement joins TRBV19 to TRBJ1-1; possibly TRBD1 for D (5 bases). Between the trimmed V and J ends, which lost 6 bases and 0 bases, there was a span of 11 bases. This CDR3 is 14 amino acids long. Germline V gives CDR1 LNHDA, CDR2 SQIVND (reference sequence). CDR3 DNA sequence: TGTGCCAGTAGAATTGGAGGGGTGAACACTGAAGCTTTCTTT. This codes for CASRIGGVNTEAFF.

The chain recombines TRBV28 with TRBJ1-1; no clear D. Trimming shortened V by 6 bases and J by 3 bases, and 14 bases separated the two germline ends. CDR3 length equals 14 residues. Per the germline V gene, CDR1 is MDHEN and CDR2 is SYDVKM. The CDR3 DNA reads as TGTGCCAGCAGCCGCACCTTGGGATACACTGAAGCTTTCTTT. It encodes CASSRTLGYTEAFF. The full variable domain, its missing parts supplied by reference TRBV28 and TRBJ1-1, is DVKVTQSSRYLVKRTGEKVFLECVQDMDHENMFWYRQDPGLGLRLIYFSYDVKMKEKGDIPEGYSVSREKKERFSLILESASTNQTSMYLCASSRTLGYTEAFFGQGTRLTVV.

The V gene is TRBV5-1, the J gene TRBJ1-2; no firm D call. The CDR3 extends over 12 amino acids. V was clipped by 1 base and J by 5 bases, with 6 bases between them. Germline V gives CDR1 SGHRS, CDR2 YFSETQ. The CDR3 protein is CASSLLGYGYTF. The CDR3 nucleotides are TGCGCCAGCAGCTTGTTGGGGTATGGCTACACCTTC.

The chain joins TRBV9 to TRBJ2-7; D unclear. V was trimmed by 1 base and J by 4 bases, leaving 12 bases between them. This CDR3 is built from 14 residues. Germline V lookup: CDR1 SGDLS, CDR2 YYNGEE. In DNA form, the CDR3 reads TGTGCCAGCAGCGTAACAACTTCTGGATACGAGCAGTACTTC. Residues: CASSVTTSGYEQYF.

The V gene is TRBV7-2, the J gene TRBJ2-5; possibly TRBD2 for D (6 bases). This CDR3 has 16 residues. The V end was cut by 2 bases, the J end by 0 bases, with 13 bases between. CDR1 SGHTA and CDR2 FQGNSA come from the germline V gene. The CDR3 region is CASSLKTSLYQETQYF. DNA for the CDR3: TGTGCCAGCAGCTTAAAGACTAGTCTCTACCAAGAGACCCAGTACTTC.

This chain joins TRBV18 and TRBJ1-3; the D gene is possibly TRBD1 (6 bases). Trimming took off 5 bases at V and 1 base at J, with 12 bases between the two ends. This CDR3 spans 15 amino acids. Germline lookup yields CDR1 KGHSH and CDR2 LQKENI. CDR3 in amino acids: CASSYRATSGNTIYF. The CDR3 region has the DNA TGTGCCAGCTCATACAGGGCTACGTCTGGAAACACCATATATTTT. The full variable domain, its missing parts supplied by reference TRBV18 and TRBJ1-3, is NAGVMQNPRHLVRRRGQEARLRCSPMKGHSHVYWYRQLPEEGLKFMVYLQKENIIDESGMPKERFSAEFPKEGPSILRIQQVVRGDSAAYFCASSYRATSGNTIYFGEGSWLTVV.

The chain couples TRBV10-3 to TRBJ1-1; maybe TRBD1 (5 bases). Germline V gene sequence: CDR1 ENHRY, CDR2 SYGVKD. V lost 3 bases to trimming and J lost 13 bases, with 12 bases between them. The CDR3 totals 11 residues. In DNA, the CDR3 is TGTGCCATCAGTGACGGGCAGGGTGGTTTCTTT. Its translation: CAISDGQGGFF.

The V and J genes are TRBV5-1 and TRBJ1-1, with D perhaps matching TRBD1 (6 bases). The CDR3 extends over 14 amino acids. The ends were cut back, 2 bases at V and 2 bases at J, with 10 bases in the middle. Germline CDR1 and CDR2: SGHRS and YFSETQ. This chain's CDR3 is CASSFWTANTEAFF. The CDR3 nucleotides read TGCGCCAGCAGCTTTTGGACAGCTAACACTGAAGCTTTCTTT.

The chain carries TRBV9 and TRBJ1-2; D ambiguous. The germline V gene encodes CDR1 SGDLS and CDR2 YYNGEE. The V gene lost 0 bases and the J gene lost 8 bases, with 17 bases spanning the gap. This CDR3 has 15 residues. CDR3: CASSVDFGERRGYTF. The CDR3 coding sequence is TGTGCCAGCAGCGTAGACTTTGGGGAACGAAGGGGCTACACCTTC.

The chain combines TRBV28 with TRBJ1-1, with 9 nucleotides matching TRBD1. The CDR3 length is 15 residues. The V segment lost 5 bases and the J segment 5 bases; nucleotides outside the gene matches: 9. Germline V gene sequence: CDR1 MDHEN, CDR2 SYDVKM. The CDR3 DNA reads TGTGCCAGCAGTACCCGACAGGGGGGCACAACTGAAGCTTTCTTT. It yields the protein CASSTRQGGTTEAFF.

The rearrangement links TRBV2 to TRBJ2-2, with a weak D call TRBD2 (6 bases). V gave up 3 bases and J gave up 8 bases, with 13 bases separating them. Germline V gene lookup returns CDR1 SNHLY and CDR2 FYNNEI. This CDR3 spans 14 amino acids. CDR3 sequence: CASSDHRSGGELFF. CDR3 in DNA: TGTGCCAGCAGTGACCACCGGAGCGGGGGGGAGCTGTTTTTT.

The rearrangement uses TRBV7-2 and TRBJ2-7; D is undetermined. Germline V CDR1 and CDR2: SGHTA, FQGNSA. The CDR3 is made up of 12 amino acids. Trimming took 2 bases from V and 6 from J, leaving 8 bases between them. The chain's CDR3 is CASSLKVSEQYF. The CDR3 DNA reads as TGTGCCAGCAGCTTAAAAGTTTCCGAGCAGTACTTC.